These T cell receptor beta chains were read from a single sample in a study of T cells in Graves' hyperthyroidism and ophthalmopathy. TCRdb reprocessed the multiplex PCR reads via MiXCR and lists one record per CDR3 protein. The table has fewer than 600,000 distinct CDR3 sequences, 14% seen once; the top ten hold around 13%. The sequenced sample was blood. Every receptor here comes from a woman between 40 and 50 years old with Graves' hyperthyroidism. Both conserved end residues are trimmed from each CDR3.

v_gene	j_gene	CDR3aa
TRBV7-2	TRBJ2-5	ASQKGGAGQETQY
TRBV28	TRBJ1-5	ASSFGAAQPQH
TRBV11-2	TRBJ2-7	ASSLGTSGIEQY
TRBV20-1	TRBJ1-2	SAKISVSGAYT
TRBV20-1	TRBJ1-1	SARETANTEAF
TRBV5-1	TRBJ2-5	ASSPGTSVKETQY
TRBV6-1	TRBJ2-1	ASSRVGGDNEQF
TRBV2	TRBJ1-1	ASRTDRGDTEAF
TRBV9	TRBJ2-2	ASSTPRQARGAGELF
TRBV18	TRBJ2-3	ASSRLVQRETDTQY
TRBV28	TRBJ2-7	ASSSGDEQY
TRBV28	TRBJ2-2	ASSLGQGGGELF
TRBV3-1	TRBJ2-1	ASSISGTSSLNEQF
TRBV11-2	TRBJ2-7	ASSPGDRAYEQY
TRBV28	TRBJ1-6	ASSPPGAPRGSPLH
TRBV6-1	TRBJ1-5	ASSRSRRINQPQH
TRBV5-1	TRBJ2-5	ASSLTGGFQETQY
TRBV7-8	TRBJ2-1	ASSPPPRLGEQF
TRBV2	TRBJ1-2	ASTGGLSNYGYT
TRBV29-1	TRBJ2-3	SISTSGGTDTQY
TRBV20-1	TRBJ2-7	SARDQDRGIYEQY
TRBV2	TRBJ1-6	ASTRDRGTNSPPH
TRBV11-2	TRBJ2-1	ASSWGQGGNEQF
TRBV18	TRBJ1-1	ASALDRNTEAF
TRBV24-1	TRBJ2-2	ATSDGGLRELF
TRBV19	TRBJ1-1	ASSPERGGLNTEAF
TRBV19	TRBJ1-1	ASSRSVNTEAF
TRBV20-1	TRBJ2-7	SARDRESGFYEQY
TRBV19	TRBJ1-1	ASSTRLGGEAF
TRBV28	TRBJ2-1	ASTQGLAYYNEQF
TRBV24-1	TRBJ2-2	ATSAVGLAGGHTGELF
TRBV12-3/TRBV12-4	TRBJ2-7	ASSLGGRSYEQY
TRBV20-1	TRBJ2-4	SASETGTHQY
TRBV4-1	TRBJ2-1	ASSQESGRGNEQF
TRBV28	TRBJ1-5	ASSLEQGVRQPQH
TRBV6-1	TRBJ2-6	ASSYTGEGANVLT
TRBV7-2	TRBJ1-2	ASSFESPNYGYT
TRBV20-1	TRBJ2-5	SALDSRAIETQY
TRBV5-1	TRBJ2-1	ASSFGPRDNKQF
TRBV10-2	TRBJ2-3	ASAPPGGTDTQY
TRBV12-3/TRBV12-4	TRBJ2-1	ASSRTGGRGNEQF
TRBV28	TRBJ1-2	ASSFKVRDGYT
TRBV18	TRBJ1-1	ASSNIGLGDSF
TRBV10-3	TRBJ2-1	AIRVTSGSPYNEQF
TRBV6-1	TRBJ2-7	ASSEWGTGDHEQY
TRBV28	TRBJ2-7	ASSPVGLLSSYEQY
TRBV24-1	TRBJ2-3	ATSDPESTDTQY
TRBV12-3/TRBV12-4	TRBJ2-3	ASSSYTGRNTQY
TRBV4-1	TRBJ1-5	ASRQGDISNQPQH
TRBV19	TRBJ1-5	ASRMTGTSSNQPQH